These 17 T cell receptor beta chains were sequenced from one sample in a study of CD8+CD57+ T cells in acquired aplastic anemia. Genomic DNA, serving as template, underwent TCR beta VDJ and CDR3 profiling. TCRdb recomputed calls from the reads with MiXCR, one row per CDR3 protein. The data contain hundreds of thousands of distinct CDR3 sequences, approximately 57% of them singletons. Sample: sorted CD4+, CD8+, or CD8+CD57+ T cells (not recorded which) from PBMCs. The origin of the receptors is a human donor with severe aplastic anemia or a healthy control (not recorded which).

The CDR3 region is CASSPAPGPPDYGYTF. CDR3 bases: TGTGCCAGCTCACCGGCCCCGGGACCGCCGGACTATGGCTACACCTTC. The V and J genes are TRBV18 and TRBJ1-2; weak D call: TRBD1 (5 bases). Trimming removed 3 bases from V and 3 bases from J, with 17 bases in between. This CDR3 is built from 16 residues. The germline V gene encodes CDR1 KGHSH and CDR2 LQKENI. The full variable domain, rest sourced from reference TRBV18 and TRBJ1-2, is NAGVMQNPRHLVRRRGQEARLRCSPMKGHSHVYWYRQLPEEGLKFMVYLQKENIIDESGMPKERFSAEFPKEGPSILRIQQVVRGDSAAYFCASSPAPGPPDYGYTFGSGTRLTVV.

This clonotype was detected many times. This chain connects TRBV6-6 to TRBJ2-7; TRBD2 matches 7 bases. V gave up 7 bases and J gave up 1 base; unmatched junction bases: 13. Germline V gives CDR1 MNHNY, CDR2 SVGAGI (reference sequence). CDR3 size: 16 residues. This chain's CDR3 is CASNPGGLGNSYEQYF. CDR3 sequence (DNA): TGTGCCAGCAACCCGGGGGGATTGGGAAATTCCTACGAGCAGTACTTC.

This clonotype turned up a few times. The chain couples TRBV24-1 to TRBJ2-2; D is undetermined. Trimming cost V 3 bases and J 6 bases, with 7 bases left between them. The V gene's germline CDR1 is KGHDR and CDR2 SFDVKD. The CDR3 contains 13 residues. The CDR3 DNA reads TGTGCCACCAGTGATGGTGCCGCCGGGGAGCTGTTTTTT. Residues: CATSDGAAGELFF.

The table lists this clonotype with many counts. This chain joins TRBV30 and TRBJ1-2; D is unclear. Germline loops: CDR1 GTSNPN, CDR2 SVGIG (reference sequence). V lost 1 base to trimming and J lost 3 bases, with 9 bases between them. This CDR3 is built from 13 residues. CDR3 DNA: TGTGCCTGGAGTGAGCACACTTACTATGGCTACACCTTC. The encoded protein is CAWSEHTYYGYTF.

Turning to this clonotype: One junction end disagrees with the germline gene, perhaps due to a read error. The chain carries TRBV9 and TRBJ1-1; the D is unclear. The CDR3 consists of 15 residues. The germline V gene encodes CDR1 SGDLS and CDR2 YYNGEE. CDR3 coding DNA: TGTGCCAGCAGCGCAAGAGGAAGCAAAGACACTGAAGCTCTCTTT. Its protein product is CASSARGSKDTEALF.

This clonotype came up many times. V usage is TRBV7-9 and J usage is TRBJ1-4, with unresolved D. The CDR3 consists of 17 residues. The V and J ends lost 1 base and 0 bases respectively, with 12 bases between them. Germline V gene data show CDR1 as SEHNR and CDR2 as FQNEAQ (reference sequence). CDR3 in amino acids: CASSLGSFQSTNEKLFF. The CDR3 DNA sequence: TGTGCCAGCAGCTTAGGCTCCTTTCAGTCAACTAATGAAAAACTGTTTTTT.

CDR3 amino acids: CSADRGRETQYF. CDR3 in DNA: TGCAGTGCCGACAGGGGGCGAGAGACCCAGTACTTC. The chain has TRBV20-1 and TRBJ2-5; TRBD1 aligns across 10 bases. V dropped 6 bases and J dropped 4; count of bases not matched to a gene: 2. This CDR3 has 12 residues. The germline CDR1 and CDR2 sequences are DFQATT and SNEGSKA (reference sequence).

This clonotype was found many times. The chain uses TRBV6-4 and TRBJ2-5; D ambiguous. Trimming stripped 0 bases from V and 7 bases from J, with 6 bases between. The CDR3 spans 12 residues. Per germline, CDR1 MRHNA and CDR2 SNTAGT. For the CDR3, the DNA is TGTGCCAGCAGTGACTCAATGGGGACCCAGTACTTC. This encodes CASSDSMGTQYF.

This rearrangement joins TRBV20-1 to TRBJ2-3; 9 bases agree with TRBD2. The ends lost 3 bases at V and 3 bases at J; junction bases unmatched: 10. The germline gives CDR1 DFQATT, CDR2 SNEGSKA (reference sequence). The CDR3 loop spans 16 amino acids. The DNA for the CDR3 is TGCAGTGCTAGTAGTAGGGCTAGCGGGAAAACAGATACGCAGTATTTT. Residues: CSASSRASGKTDTQYF.

This chain joins TRBV29-1 and TRBJ1-1; 8 bases line up with TRBD1. Looked up from germline, CDR1 is SQVTM and CDR2 is ANQGSEA. This CDR3 region has 14 residues. The V gene end was trimmed by 6 bases and the J gene end by 11 bases; junction bases not matched to a gene: 17. DNA for the CDR3: TGCAGCGTCCTCCCGGGACAGGCGGAAGGTGTGGCTTTCTTT. Protein: CSVLPGQAEGVAFF.

J is TRBJ2-7 and V is TRBV7-9; 11 nucleotides agree with TRBD2. The CDR3 length is 12 residues. Germline CDR1 SEHNR, CDR2 FQNEAQ (reference sequence). The trim removed 5 bases at V and 9 bases at J, leaving 3 bases unmatched. CDR3 sequence: CASSPGLAGQYF. The CDR3 DNA reads TGTGCCAGCAGCCCTGGACTAGCGGGGCAGTACTTC.

This clonotype showed up many times. This chain links TRBV7-9 with TRBJ2-1, with 14 nucleotides matching TRBD2. Trimming took 5 bases from V and 0 from J; bases not matched to a gene: 9. This CDR3 region has 19 residues. Germline V gives CDR1 SEHNR, CDR2 FQNEAQ (reference sequence). CDR3 sequence: CASSPRLAGGLSSYNEQFF. The CDR3 region has the DNA TGTGCCAGCAGCCCGAGACTAGCGGGGGGGCTTAGCTCCTACAATGAGCAGTTCTTC.

V and J are TRBV15 and TRBJ1-5; the D gene is possibly TRBD1 (5 bases). Germline V lookup: CDR1 LNHNV, CDR2 YYDKDF (reference sequence). V lost 0 bases, J lost 6 bases, and 12 bases lay in between. The CDR3 has 15 residues. For the CDR3, the DNA is TGTGCCACCAGCAGAGACCGGGGCGGGGGTCAGCCCCAGCATTTT. Translation gives CATSRDRGGGQPQHF.

Comment on this clonotype: This could be a read error, since a much larger clone is one nucleotide away. The rearrangement links TRBV5-1 to TRBJ1-4; maybe TRBD1 (6 bases). Germline values: CDR1 SGHRS, CDR2 YFSETQ. Deletions cut 4 bases from V and 7 bases from J, with 17 bases between. The CDR3 is 15 amino acids. CDR3 region: CASSLTDGGAEKLFF. In DNA, the CDR3 is TGCGCCAGCAGCCTCACGGACGGGGGGGCTGAAAAACTGTTTTTT. Based on the CDR3 plus reference TRBV5-1 and TRBJ1-4, the full variable domain is KAGVTQTPRYLIKTRGQQVTLSCSPISGHRSVSWYQQTPGQGLQFLFEYFSETQRNKGNFPGRFSGRQFSNSRSEMNVSTLELGDSALYLCASSLTDGGAEKLFFGSGTQLSVL.

This clonotype was picked up a small number of times. The chain joins TRBV7-8 to TRBJ2-1; the D gene is possibly TRBD2 (5 bases). CDR1 and CDR2 from the germline V gene are SGHVS and FQNEAQ. The length of the CDR3 is 13 residues. V lost 5 bases and J 5 bases, leaving 10 bases between the germline ends. The CDR3 DNA sequence: TGTGCCAGCAGCCCCCGGGAAGACAATGAGCAGTTCTTC. This codes for CASSPREDNEQFF.

This clonotype was picked up many times. V is TRBV2 and J is TRBJ1-6; TRBD1 might be the D (5 bases). The CDR3 covers 15 residues. Germline V gives CDR1 SNHLY, CDR2 FYNNEI. V was trimmed by 5 bases and J by 10 bases, leaving 18 bases between them. CDR3 coding DNA: TGTGCCAGCAGTTCTGACAGTACTTCAGGATCACCCCTCCACTTT. It yields the protein CASSSDSTSGSPLHF.

For this clonotype: A much larger clone lies a single base off, so this may be a read error. The chain recombines TRBV7-2 with TRBJ2-5, with D possibly TRBD2 on 7 matching bases. The CDR3 contains 16 residues. Trimming cost V 7 bases and J 2 bases, with 20 bases left between them. Germline CDR1 and CDR2: SGHTA and FQGNSA. The CDR3 DNA follows: TGTGCCAGCACCCTCCCGAGGGGGAGGGGACAAGAGACCCAGTACTTC. Protein product: CASTLPRGRGQETQYF.